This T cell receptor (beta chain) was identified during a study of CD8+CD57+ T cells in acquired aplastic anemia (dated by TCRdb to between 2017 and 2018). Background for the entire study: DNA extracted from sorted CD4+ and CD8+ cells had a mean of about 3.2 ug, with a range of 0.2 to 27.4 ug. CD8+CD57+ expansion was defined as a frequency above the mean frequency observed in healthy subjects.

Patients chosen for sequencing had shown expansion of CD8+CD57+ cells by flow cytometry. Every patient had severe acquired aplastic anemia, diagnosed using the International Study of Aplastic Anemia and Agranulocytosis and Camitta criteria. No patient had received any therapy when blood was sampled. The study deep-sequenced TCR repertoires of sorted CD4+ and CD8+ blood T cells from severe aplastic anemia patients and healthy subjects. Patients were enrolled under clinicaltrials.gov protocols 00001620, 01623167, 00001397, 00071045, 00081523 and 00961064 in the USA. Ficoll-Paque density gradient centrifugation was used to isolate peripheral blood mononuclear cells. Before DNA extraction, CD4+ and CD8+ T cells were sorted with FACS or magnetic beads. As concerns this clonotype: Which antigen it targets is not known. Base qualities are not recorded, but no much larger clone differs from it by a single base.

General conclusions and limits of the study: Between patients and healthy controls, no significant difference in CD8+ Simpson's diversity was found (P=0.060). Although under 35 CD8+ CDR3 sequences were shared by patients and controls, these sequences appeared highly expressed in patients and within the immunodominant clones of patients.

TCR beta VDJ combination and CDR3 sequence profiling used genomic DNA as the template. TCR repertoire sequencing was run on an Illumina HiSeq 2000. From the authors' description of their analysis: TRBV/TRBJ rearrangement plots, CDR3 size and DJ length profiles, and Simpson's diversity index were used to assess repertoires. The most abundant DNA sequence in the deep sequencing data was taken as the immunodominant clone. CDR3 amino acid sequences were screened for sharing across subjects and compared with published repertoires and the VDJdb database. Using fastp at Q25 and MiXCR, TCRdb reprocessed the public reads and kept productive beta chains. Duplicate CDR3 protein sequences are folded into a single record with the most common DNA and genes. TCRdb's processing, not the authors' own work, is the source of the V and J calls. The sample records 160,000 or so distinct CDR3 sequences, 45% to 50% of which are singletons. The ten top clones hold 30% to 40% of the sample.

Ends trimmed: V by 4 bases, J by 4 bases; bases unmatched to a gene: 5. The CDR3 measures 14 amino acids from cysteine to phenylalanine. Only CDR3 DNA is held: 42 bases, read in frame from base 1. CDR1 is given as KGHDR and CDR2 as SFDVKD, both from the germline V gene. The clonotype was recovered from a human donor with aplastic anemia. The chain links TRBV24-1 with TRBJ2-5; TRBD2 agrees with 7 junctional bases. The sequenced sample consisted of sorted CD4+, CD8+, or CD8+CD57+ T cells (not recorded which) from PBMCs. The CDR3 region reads CATSESGLGETQYF. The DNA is TGTGCCACCAGTGAGTCAGGACTAGGAGAGACCCAGTACTTC.